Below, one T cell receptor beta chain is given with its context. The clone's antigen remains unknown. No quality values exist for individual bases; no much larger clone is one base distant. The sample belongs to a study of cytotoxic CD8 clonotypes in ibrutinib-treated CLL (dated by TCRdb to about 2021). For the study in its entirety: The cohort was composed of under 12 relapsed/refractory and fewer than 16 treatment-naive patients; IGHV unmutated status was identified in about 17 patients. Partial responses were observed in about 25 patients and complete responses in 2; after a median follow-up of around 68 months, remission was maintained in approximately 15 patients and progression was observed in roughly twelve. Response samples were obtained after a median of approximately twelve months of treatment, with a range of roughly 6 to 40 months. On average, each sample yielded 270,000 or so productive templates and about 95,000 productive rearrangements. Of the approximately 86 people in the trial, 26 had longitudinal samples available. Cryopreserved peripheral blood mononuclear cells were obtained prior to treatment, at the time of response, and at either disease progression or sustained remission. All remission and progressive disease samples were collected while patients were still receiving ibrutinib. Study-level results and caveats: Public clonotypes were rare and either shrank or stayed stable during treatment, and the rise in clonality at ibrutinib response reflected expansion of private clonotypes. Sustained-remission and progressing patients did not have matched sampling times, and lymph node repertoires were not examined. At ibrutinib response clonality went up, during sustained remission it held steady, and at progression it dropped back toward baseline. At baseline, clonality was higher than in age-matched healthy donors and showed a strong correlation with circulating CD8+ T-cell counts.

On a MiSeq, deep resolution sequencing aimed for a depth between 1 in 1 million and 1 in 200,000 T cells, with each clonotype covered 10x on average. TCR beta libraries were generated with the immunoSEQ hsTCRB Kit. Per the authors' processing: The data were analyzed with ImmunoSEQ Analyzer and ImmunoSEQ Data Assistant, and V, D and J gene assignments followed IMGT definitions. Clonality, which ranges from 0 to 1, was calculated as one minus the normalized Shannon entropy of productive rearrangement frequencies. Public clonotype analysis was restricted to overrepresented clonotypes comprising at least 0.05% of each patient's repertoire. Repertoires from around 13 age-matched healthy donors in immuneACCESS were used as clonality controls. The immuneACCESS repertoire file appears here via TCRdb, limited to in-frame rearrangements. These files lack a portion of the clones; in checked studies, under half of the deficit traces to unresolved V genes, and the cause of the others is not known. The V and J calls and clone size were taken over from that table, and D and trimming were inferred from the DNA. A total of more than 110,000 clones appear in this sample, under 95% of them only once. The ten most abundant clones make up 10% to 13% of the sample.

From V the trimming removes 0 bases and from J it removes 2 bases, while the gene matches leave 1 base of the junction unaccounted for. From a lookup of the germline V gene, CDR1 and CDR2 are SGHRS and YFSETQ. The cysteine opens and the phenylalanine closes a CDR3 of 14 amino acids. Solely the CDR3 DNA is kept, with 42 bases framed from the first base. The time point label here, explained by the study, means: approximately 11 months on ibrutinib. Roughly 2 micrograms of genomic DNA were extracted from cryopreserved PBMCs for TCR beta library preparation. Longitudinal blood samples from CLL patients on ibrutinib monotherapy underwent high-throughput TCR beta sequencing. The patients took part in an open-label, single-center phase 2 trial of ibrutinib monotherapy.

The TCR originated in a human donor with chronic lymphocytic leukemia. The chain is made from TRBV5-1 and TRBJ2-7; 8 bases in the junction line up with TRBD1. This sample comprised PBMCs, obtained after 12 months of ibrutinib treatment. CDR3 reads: CASSLAQGAYEQYF. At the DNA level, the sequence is TGCGCCAGCAGCTTGGCACAGGGGGCCTACGAGCAGTACTTC.